Each of the 12 T cell receptor beta chains below was sequenced from the same sample in a study of control samples from healthy donors and cancer patients. Method: immunoSEQ multiplex PCR; TCRdb's copy keeps in-frame clones and lacks some. The table includes 100,000 to 150,000 clones, about 92% detected once. Input material: blood. The receptors originated from a woman aged 45 to 65 in good health.

This sequence joins TRBV25-1 and TRBJ1-1; D not certain. V lost 4 bases to trimming and J lost 9 bases, with 6 bases between them. Germline V lookup: CDR1 MGHDK, CDR2 SYGVNS. This CDR3 comprises 10 residues. The CDR3 reads CASSGGKAFF. The DNA of the CDR3 is TGTGCCAGCAGTGGAGGGAAAGCTTTCTTT.

The gene calls are TRBV24-1 and TRBJ2-2; D gene ambiguous. V gave up 4 bases and J gave up 2 bases, with 7 bases separating them. The CDR3 has 14 residues. Germline assignment: CDR1 KGHDR and CDR2 SFDVKD. The CDR3 spells CATSDPQNTGELFF. The DNA of the CDR3 is TGTGCCACCAGTGACCCTCAAAACACCGGGGAGCTGTTTTTT.

The chain recombines TRBV4-2 with TRBJ2-7, with D hard to call. With 0 bases removed from V and 2 bases from J, the gap between germline ends came to 8 bases. In germline, CDR1 is LGHNA, CDR2 YNFKEQ. The CDR3 is 14 residues long. CDR3 residues: CASSQEVPPYEQYF. The CDR3, as DNA: TGTGCCAGCAGCCAAGAGGTGCCTCCCTACGAGCAGTACTTC.

The rearrangement joins TRBV19 to TRBJ2-5, with unresolved D. Trimming left V 1 base short and J 4 bases short, with 16 bases between. This CDR3 contains 16 residues. Germline values: CDR1 LNHDA, CDR2 SQIVND (reference sequence). The CDR3 is CASSIVTAPTGETQYF. Written as DNA, the CDR3 is TGTGCCAGTAGTATAGTTACGGCCCCCACCGGAGAGACCCAGTACTTC.

This clone was detected only once. The chain uses TRBV2 and TRBJ1-1, with TRBD1 matching over 9 bases. Germline values: CDR1 SNHLY, CDR2 FYNNEI. V trimming: 5 bases; J trimming: 6 bases; junction bases outside the gene matches: 4. This CDR3 has 13 amino acids. CDR3 amino acids: CASSNRGLSEAFF. CDR3 DNA: TGTGCCAGCAGTAACAGGGGGCTCTCTGAAGCTTTCTTT.

V gene TRBV2 combines with J gene TRBJ1-5; TRBD1 agrees at 9 bases. The CDR3 is made up of 16 amino acids. J lost 4 bases, V lost 6 bases, and 10 bases had no gene match. CDR1 and CDR2 (germline): SNHLY, FYNNEI. The CDR3 is CASRPGQGLLNQPQHF. The CDR3 coding sequence is TGTGCCAGCAGGCCGGGACAGGGTCTCCTTAATCAGCCCCAGCATTTT.

This chain joins TRBV3-1 (or the pseudogene TRBV3-2) and TRBJ1-4; 9 bases align to TRBD1. The V and J ends lost 3 bases and 3 bases, in that order; junction bases with no gene match: 2. The CDR3 is 15 amino acids. The V gene's germline CDR1 is LGHDT and CDR2 YNNKEL (reference sequence). This CDR3 reads CASSQRTGANEKLFF. The CDR3 nucleotides are TGTGCCAGCAGCCAGAGGACAGGGGCTAATGAAAAACTGTTTTTT.

This chain connects TRBV25-1 to TRBJ1-3; 8 bases match TRBD1. The CDR3 is made up of 17 amino acids. Germline CDR1 and CDR2: MGHDK and SYGVNS. Trimming took 3 bases from V and 4 from J; bases not matched to a gene: 11. CDR3 DNA: TGTGCCAGCAGTGACACGTTCAGGGGGCTTAAGGGAAACACCATATATTTT. Translated: CASSDTFRGLKGNTIYF.

As to this clone: Sequence at one end of the junction differs from germline and may be a read error. This rearrangement joins TRBV7-7 to TRBJ1-2; 7 positions match TRBD1. The germline V gene encodes CDR1 SSHAT and CDR2 FNYEAQ (reference sequence). This CDR3 contains 16 residues. CDR3 sequence: CASSFERRGPVYGYTF. CDR3 nucleotide sequence: TGTGCTAGCAGCTTTGAAAGAAGGGGGCCAGTCTATGGCTACACCTTC.

The chain uses TRBV28 and TRBJ1-1, with 9 bases matching TRBD1. Trimming removed 3 bases from V and 7 bases from J; junction bases left unmatched: 15. The germline V gene encodes CDR1 MDHEN and CDR2 SYDVKM. The CDR3 runs to 17 residues. CDR3 protein: CASSFRGRGTGRSEAFF. As DNA, the CDR3 is TGTGCCAGCAGTTTCCGGGGTAGGGGGACAGGGCGTAGTGAAGCTTTCTTT.

The chain is built from TRBV20-1 and TRBJ1-2; D is ambiguous. Germline CDR1 is DFQATT and CDR2 is SNEGSKA (reference sequence). This CDR3 has 11 residues. V was cut by 4 bases and J by 7 bases, with 10 bases left in between. CDR3 coding DNA: TGCAGTGCTAATTGGGGAAGTGGCTACACCTTC. It translates to CSANWGSGYTF.

This chain connects TRBV19 to TRBJ2-7; the match to TRBD2 covers 7 bases. Germline V CDR1 and CDR2: LNHDA, SQIVND (reference sequence). Unmatched junction bases numbered 8, after V lost 4 bases and J lost 2 bases. CDR3 length: 15 amino acids. The CDR3 is CASSTQSGTTYEQYF. The DNA for the CDR3 is TGTGCCAGTAGTACCCAGAGCGGGACTACCTACGAGCAGTACTTC. Complete variable domain (other parts from reference TRBV19 and TRBJ2-7): DGGITQSPKYLFRKEGQNVTLSCEQNLNHDAMYWYRQDPGQGLRLIYYSQIVNDFQKGDIAEGYSVSREKKESFPLTVTSAQKNPTAFYLCASSTQSGTTYEQYFGPGTRLTVT.